This is a list of T cell receptor beta chains from one sample in a study of Graves' ophthalmopathy and Graves' hyperthyroidism. TCRdb reprocessed the multiplex PCR reads with MiXCR, giving one entry per CDR3 protein. The table shows roughly 1.1 million distinct CDR3 sequences, with about two fifths occurring only once. The sample taken for sequencing was peripheral blood or thyroid tissue (not recorded which). Every receptor here comes from an adult man with Graves' hyperthyroidism. CDR3s include the opening cysteine and the closing phenylalanine or tryptophan. A D gene is named only where the DNA matches it firmly. Size values are once, few and many counts, or a class for expanded clones, and some rows have none.

V gene,J gene,D gene,clone size,CDR3 DNA,CDR3 protein
TRBV29-1,TRBJ1-3,TRBD1,once,TGCAGCGTTGAAGGGACAGGGGCCGGCAACACCATATATTTT,CSVEGTGAGNTIYF
TRBV6-5,TRBJ1-1,-,many,TGTGCCAGCAGTTACTCGACCGTGGGAGACACTGAAGCTTTCTTT,CASSYSTVGDTEAFF
TRBV24-1,TRBJ1-5,TRBD1,-,TGTGCCACCAGTCTCACGGGACAGGGCAATCAGCCCCAGCATTTT,CATSLTGQGNQPQHF
TRBV7-9,TRBJ2-7,TRBD1,many,TGTGCCAGCAGCTTAGCGTTGGGACAGGGCGACGAGCAGTACTTC,CASSLALGQGDEQYF
TRBV11-2,TRBJ2-5,-,-,TGTGCCGGCGACAGGCGGGGAGAGACCCAGTACTTC,CAGDRRGETQYF
TRBV7-9,TRBJ2-2,-,many,TGTGCCAGCAGCCGCCGGGAGATTTCCGGGGAGCTGTTTTTT,CASSRREISGELFF
TRBV6-1,TRBJ2-6,TRBD1,few,TGTGCCAGCAGTGAAGCTAGGACAGGGGTTTCTTCTGGGGCCAACGTCCTGACTTTC,CASSEARTGVSSGANVLTF
TRBV19,TRBJ1-5,TRBD1,many,TGTGCCAGTGGCCGGACAGGGGGCAATCAGCCCCAGCATTTT,CASGRTGGNQPQHF
TRBV7-7,TRBJ2-7,-,-,TGTGCCAGCAGCGTGGGGACTGACGCTACCTACGAGCAGTACTTC,CASSVGTDATYEQYF
TRBV2,TRBJ1-3,-,once,TGTGCCAGCAGTGAGACAGGTCACTCTGGAAACACCATATATTTT,CASSETGHSGNTIYF
TRBV7-9,TRBJ2-7,-,-,TGTGCCAGCAGCCCCCTGACAAACGCCTACGAGCAGTACTTC,CASSPLTNAYEQYF
TRBV7-2,TRBJ2-7,-,many,TGTGCCAGCAGCTTCCGTAGGGTCGGCGAGCAGTACTTC,CASSFRRVGEQYF
TRBV29-1,TRBJ1-2,-,many,TGCAGCGTTGAAGTCAGTGACTATGGCTACACCTTC,CSVEVSDYGYTF
TRBV9,TRBJ2-2,-,many,TGTGCCAGCAGCGTAGATCCCAGGGTCGCCGGGGAGCTGTTTTTT,CASSVDPRVAGELFF
TRBV25-1,TRBJ1-1,TRBD1,-,TGTGCCAGCTCACCAGTGGGACAGGGGAACACTGAAGCTTTCTTT,CASSPVGQGNTEAFF
TRBV7-8,TRBJ1-2,-,-,TGTGCCAGCAGCTCGGTACAGGGTTACTATGGCTACACCTTC,CASSSVQGYYGYTF
TRBV10-2,TRBJ1-1,TRBD1,many,TGCGCCAGCAGTGAGGTCGGGCAGGGGGTGGGTGAAGCTTTCTTT,CASSEVGQGVGEAFF
TRBV5-1,TRBJ2-2,-,-,TGCGCCAGCAGCTTGCAGGGCGGGAACACCGGGGAGCTGTTTTTT,CASSLQGGNTGELFF
TRBV7-9,TRBJ1-5,-,-,TGTGCCAGCAGCTTAGCTGAGGGAAATAGCAATCAGCCCCAGCATTTT,CASSLAEGNSNQPQHF
TRBV25-1,TRBJ1-1,-,few,TGTGCCAGCAGTGGGGTAGTCGGGACTGAAGCTTTCTTT,CASSGVVGTEAFF
TRBV18,TRBJ1-3,-,-,TGTGCCAGCTCACCGGTCGACACTCCTGGAAACACCATATATTTT,CASSPVDTPGNTIYF
TRBV19,TRBJ1-5,-,many,TGTGCCAGTAGTATATCTACCGTCCCGGGACCCCCCCAGCATTTT,CASSISTVPGPPQHF
TRBV5-1,TRBJ2-2,TRBD2,many,TGCGCCAGCAGCTTGGGCCTAGCGGGGGTAACCACCGGGGAGCTGTTTTTT,CASSLGLAGVTTGELFF
TRBV4-2,TRBJ1-2,-,many,TGTGCCAGCAGCCAAGAATCTCAGGATGGCTACACCTTC,CASSQESQDGYTF
TRBV6-5,TRBJ2-7,-,few,TGTGCCAGCGTAACCAAGGGGCGTGACTTTACCTACGAGCAGTACTTC,CASVTKGRDFTYEQYF
TRBV19,TRBJ2-7,TRBD2,few,TGTGCCAGTAGTATAGACGCTAGCGGGGTCTACGAGCAGTACTTC,CASSIDASGVYEQYF
TRBV7-6,TRBJ1-2,-,-,TGTGCCAGCAGCTACACAGGGAACTATGGCTACACCTTC,CASSYTGNYGYTF
TRBV20-1,TRBJ2-5,-,many,TGCAGTGCTAGACAGATGTACCAAGAGACCCAGTACTTC,CSARQMYQETQYF
TRBV7-8,TRBJ2-7,-,many,TGTGCCAGCACCTCGAGGGGCCCCACCTACGAGCAGTACTTC,CASTSRGPTYEQYF
TRBV6-6,TRBJ2-7,TRBD1,-,TGTGCCAGCAGTCACGGGACAGGGGTCGAGCAGTACTTC,CASSHGTGVEQYF
TRBV7-9,TRBJ1-1,-,many,TGTGCCAGCAGCCCCACAGGGTATAACACTGAAGCTTTCTTT,CASSPTGYNTEAFF
TRBV7-9,TRBJ2-2,TRBD2,many,TGTGCCAGCAGCCCTAGCGGGAGGGCCGCAACCGGGGAGCTGTTTTTT,CASSPSGRAATGELFF
TRBV15,TRBJ1-2,TRBD1,many,TGTGCCACCAGCAGAGATCTGGCAGGGGGCTATGGCTACACCTTC,CATSRDLAGGYGYTF
TRBV29-1,TRBJ2-2,TRBD1,many,TGCAGCGCCCAAACCGGGACAGGGGGAACCGGGGAGCTGTTTTTT,CSAQTGTGGTGELFF
TRBV9,TRBJ2-2,-,many,TGTGCCAGCAGCGTAAAGCAAGGAGGCCTCACCGGGGAGCTGTTTTTT,CASSVKQGGLTGELFF
TRBV7-9,TRBJ1-1,-,-,TGTGCCAGCAACCCCTCCGACAGAAACACTGAAGCTTTCTTT,CASNPSDRNTEAFF
TRBV14,TRBJ2-7,TRBD1,-,TGTGCCAGCAGCCAAGAACCCCCCGGGACAGGGAGGTTCTACGAGCATTACTTC,CASSQEPPGTGRFYEHYF
TRBV2,TRBJ2-5,TRBD1,-,TGTGCCAGCAGAGGACAGGTTGGAGAGACCCAGTACTTC,CASRGQVGETQYF
TRBV20-1,TRBJ1-5,TRBD1,-,TGCAGTGCTAGTCCCGGGACAGGCTACAATCAGCCCCAGCATTTT,CSASPGTGYNQPQHF
TRBV14,TRBJ2-6,TRBD2,-,TGTGCCAGCAGCCAAGACCGGGGAGGGGAAAGATCCGGGGCCAACGTCCTGACTTTC,CASSQDRGGERSGANVLTF
TRBV27,TRBJ1-2,TRBD1,-,TGTGCCAGCAGTCCGGGGACAGGGCGCTCCTTCCCCTATGGCTACACCTTC,CASSPGTGRSFPYGYTF
TRBV24-1,TRBJ1-3,-,once,TGTGCCACCAGTGAACCGGTCCAGGCTGGAAACACCATATATTTT,CATSEPVQAGNTIYF
TRBV10-3,TRBJ2-2,-,-,TGTGCCATCAGTGAGACGGGACGGGGAACCAACACCGGGGAGCTGTTTTTT,CAISETGRGTNTGELFF
TRBV28,TRBJ2-2,-,-,TGTGCCAGCAGTCGGACGAGCCCGAACACCGGGGAGCTGTTTTTT,CASSRTSPNTGELFF
TRBV7-8,TRBJ1-3,-,-,TGTGCCAGCAGCCAGGGACCTGGTGGAAACACCATATATTTT,CASSQGPGGNTIYF
TRBV5-4,TRBJ1-1,-,-,TGTGCCAGCAGCTTACCCTTGGGGGGGAACACTGAAGCTTTCTTT,CASSLPLGGNTEAFF
TRBV9,TRBJ1-1,-,-,TGTGCCAGCAGCGTAGAATTGTTCTACTTTCCTAGGGGAGCTTTCTTT,CASSVELFYFPRGAFF
TRBV15,TRBJ1-1,-,many,TGTGCCACCAGCGGCCGCAGGGGGAACACTGAAGCTTTCTTT,CATSGRRGNTEAFF